This TCR beta chain stems from a study of T cells in Graves' hyperthyroidism and ophthalmopathy. Study background: Staff took peripheral blood when the initial diagnosis was made, before any treatment began.

Lactation, pregnancy, other autoimmune disease or uncontrolled infection excluded patients. The source material, RNA transcripts, was used to amplify TCR beta CDR3 regions. RT-PCR in the first round (using the HTBI primer set) targeted the TCR CDR3. TCRdb reanalysed the multiplex PCR reads using MiXCR and keeps one entry per CDR3 protein. The repertoire holds 550,000 to 650,000 distinct CDR3 sequences, with approximately 14% as singletons. This clonotype was detected ten times or more. The CDR3 sequence is 13 residues long. Trimming left V 2 bases short and J 1 base short, with 4 bases between. The sequence was obtained from a woman in her 30s with Graves' hyperthyroidism that later progressed to Graves' ophthalmopathy. The chain recombines TRBV12-3 or TRBV12-4 with TRBJ2-3, with unresolved D. Sequenced input: blood. CDR3 sequence reads: CASSLIGTDTQYF. The CDR3 DNA reads TGTGCCAGCAGTTTAATCGGCACAGATACGCAGTATTTT.